These 8 T cell receptor beta chains were all obtained from the same sample, sequenced in a study of cytomegalovirus exposure and HLA in healthy donors (dated by TCRdb to about 2017). Receptors were amplified or captured by the immunoSEQ multiplex PCR assay. For the multiplex PCR, a mixture combining 60 forward primers for TCR Vbeta segments and 13 reverse primers for TCR Jbeta segments was used. Held by TCRdb, this immuneACCESS table contains in-frame sequences only and omits some clones. Under half of the omission traces to an unresolved V gene where checked; the cause of the rest is unknown. Here the sample has 85,000 to 100,000 clones; 64% occur a single time. The ten largest clones add up to about 2.5% of the sample. Sequencing was done on a sample of PBMCs. Receptors were obtained from a human donor in good health.

The gene calls are TRBV4-3 and TRBJ2-3; D gene unclear. Trimming shortened V by 1 base and J by 0 bases, and 5 bases separated the two germline ends. This CDR3 comprises 14 residues. Germline V gene sequence: CDR1 LGHNA, CDR2 YSLEER. This CDR3 is CASSQGGSTDTQYF. CDR3 in DNA: TGCGCCAGCAGCCAAGGAGGTAGCACAGATACGCAGTATTTT.

This clone was seen a handful of times. The rearrangement links TRBV6-5 to TRBJ1-5; a weak D match, TRBD1 (6 bases). CDR1 is MNHEY and CDR2 is SVGAGI in the germline V gene. The CDR3 sequence is 14 residues long. With 5 bases removed from V and 6 bases from J, the gap between germline ends came to 14 bases. The CDR3, as DNA: TGTGCCAGCAGTCGGACAGTACGATTTCAGCCCCAGCATTTT. This encodes CASSRTVRFQPQHF.

The rearrangement joins TRBV5-1 to TRBJ2-2; tentative D call: TRBD2 (6 bases). The CDR3 loop spans 15 amino acids. CDR1 is SGHRS and CDR2 is YFSETQ in the germline V gene. V dropped 3 bases and J dropped 6 bases, with 15 bases sitting between them. CDR3 loop: CASSWSSGEAGELFF. The CDR3 bases are TGCGCCAGCAGCTGGAGTTCGGGGGAGGCCGGGGAGCTGTTTTTT.

The V gene is TRBV6-1, the J gene TRBJ2-5, with 9 bases lining up with TRBD2. The J call may be incorrect, as the DNA end agrees better with TRBJ2-7. The CDR3 spans 15 residues. Germline values: CDR1 MNHNS, CDR2 SASEGT. The CDR3 here is CASRKPPSGVNEQYF. The CDR3 coding sequence is TGTGCCAGCAGGAAGCCCCCTAGCGGGGTGAACGAGCAGTACTTC.

This clone came up once. The V gene is TRBV11-3, the J gene TRBJ1-3; weak D call: TRBD1 (6 bases). Trimming shortened V by 2 bases and J by 8 bases, and 19 bases separated the two germline ends. The CDR3 totals 16 residues. CDR1 is SGHNT and CDR2 is YENEEA in the germline V gene. In DNA, the CDR3 is TGTGCCAGCAGCTTACGAGGGGGAGCGAAGGGGGACACCATATATTTT. It codes for CASSLRGGAKGDTIYF.

This clone was counted between two and nine times. The chain carries TRBV18 and TRBJ2-5; TRBD1 aligns across 11 bases. The CDR3 extends over 13 amino acids. V was pared by 7 bases and J by 5 bases, with 3 bases of the junction left unmatched. Germline CDR1 reads KGHSH; CDR2 reads LQKENI. This CDR3 is CASFRDRGETQYF. The CDR3 nucleotides read TGTGCCAGCTTCCGGGACAGGGGGGAGACCCAGTACTTC.

V is TRBV7-8 and J is TRBJ1-6; no definite D call. The V gene lost 0 bases and the J gene lost 9 bases, with 15 bases spanning the gap. The germline gives CDR1 SGHVS, CDR2 FQNEAQ. This CDR3 has 16 amino acids. The CDR3 nucleotides read TGTGCCAGCAGCTTAGCAGTGGGCCATCGTGGTTCACCCCTCCACTTT. It translates to CASSLAVGHRGSPLHF. The full variable domain, in which reference TRBV7-8 and TRBJ1-6 provide the parts outside the CDR3, is GAGVSQSPRYKVAKRGQDVALRCDPISGHVSLFWYQQALGQGPEFLTYFQNEAQLDKSGLPSDRFFAERPEGSVSTLKIQRTQQEDSAVYLCASSLAVGHRGSPLHFGNGTRLTVT.

This clone has a handful of counts. V usage is TRBV5-1 and J usage is TRBJ2-2; maybe TRBD1 (5 bases). Trimming left V 4 bases short and J 5 bases short, with 18 bases between. The CDR3 sequence is 16 residues long. Germline values: CDR1 SGHRS, CDR2 YFSETQ. Here the CDR3 reads CASSIDPGMGTGELFF. The CDR3, as DNA: TGCGCCAGCAGCATCGACCCAGGGATGGGAACCGGGGAGCTGTTTTTT.